This entry describes one T cell receptor beta chain. What it binds is unknown. These data belong to a study of CD8 T cells in Susac syndrome. Trimming shortened V by 0 bases and J by 3 bases, and 11 bases separated the two germline ends. The CDR3 has 15 residues. The germline V gene has CDR1 LGHNA and CDR2 YSLEER. Diagnostic criteria for definite or probable disease, in their recently defined form, were met by the patients with Susac syndrome. TEMRA cells were FACS-enriched, with CD8+ and CD4+ T cells isolated negatively. After extraction with the RNeasy kit, about 0.45 to 1 ug of the RNA was reverse transcribed using random hexamers. In TCRdb, the immunoSEQ multiplex PCR reads were re-called with MiXCR into one record per CDR3 protein. The data show about 53,000 distinct CDR3 sequences, 95% seen once. Study-wide points: Peak Susac CD8+ clonal expansion occurred in TEMRA cells and active patients.

This TCR was sampled from a human donor with Susac syndrome. The material sequenced was CD8+ T cells from PBMCs. This chain links TRBV4-3 with TRBJ1-1; D gene unclear. CDR3 nucleotide sequence: TGCGCCAGCAGCCAAGATGAGTCTCTTTACACTGAAGCTTTCTTT. It encodes CASSQDESLYTEAFF.